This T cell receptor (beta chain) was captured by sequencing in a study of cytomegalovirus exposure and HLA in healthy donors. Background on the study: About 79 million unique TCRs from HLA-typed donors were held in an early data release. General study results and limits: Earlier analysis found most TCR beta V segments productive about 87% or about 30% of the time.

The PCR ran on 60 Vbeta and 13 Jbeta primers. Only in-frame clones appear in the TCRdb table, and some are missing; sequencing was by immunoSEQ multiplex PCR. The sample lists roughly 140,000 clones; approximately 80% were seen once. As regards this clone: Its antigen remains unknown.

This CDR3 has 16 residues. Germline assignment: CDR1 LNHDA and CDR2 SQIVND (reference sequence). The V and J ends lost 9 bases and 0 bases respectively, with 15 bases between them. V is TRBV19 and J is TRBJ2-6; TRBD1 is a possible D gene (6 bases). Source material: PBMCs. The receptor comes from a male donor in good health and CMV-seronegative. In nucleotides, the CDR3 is TGTGCCAGCCGGGGACACCCAGGCTCTGGGGCCAACGTCCTGACTTTC. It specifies CASRGHPGSGANVLTF.